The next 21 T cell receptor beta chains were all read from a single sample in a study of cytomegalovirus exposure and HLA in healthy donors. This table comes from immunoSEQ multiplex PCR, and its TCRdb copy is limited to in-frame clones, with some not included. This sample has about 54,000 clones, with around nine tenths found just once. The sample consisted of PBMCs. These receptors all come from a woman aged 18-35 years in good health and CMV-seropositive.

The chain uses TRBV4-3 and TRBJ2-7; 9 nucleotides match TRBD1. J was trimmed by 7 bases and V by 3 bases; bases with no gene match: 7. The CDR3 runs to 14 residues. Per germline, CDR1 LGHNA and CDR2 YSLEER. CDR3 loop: CASSQTGTGTEQYF. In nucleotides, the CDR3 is TGCGCCAGCAGCCAGACCGGGACAGGGACAGAGCAGTACTTC.

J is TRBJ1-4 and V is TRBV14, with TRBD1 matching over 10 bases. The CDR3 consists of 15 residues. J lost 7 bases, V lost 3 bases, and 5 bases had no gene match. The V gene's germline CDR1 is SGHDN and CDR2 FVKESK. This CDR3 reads CASSHRTGGVEKLFF. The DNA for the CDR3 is TGTGCCAGCAGCCATAGGACAGGGGGGGTTGAAAAACTGTTTTTT.

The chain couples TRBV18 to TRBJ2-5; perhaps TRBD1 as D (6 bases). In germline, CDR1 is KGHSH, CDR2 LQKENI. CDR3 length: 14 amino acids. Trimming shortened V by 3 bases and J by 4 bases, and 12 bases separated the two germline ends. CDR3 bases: TGTGCCAGCTCACCGCAGGGGATGGGAGAGACCCAGTACTTC. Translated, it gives CASSPQGMGETQYF.

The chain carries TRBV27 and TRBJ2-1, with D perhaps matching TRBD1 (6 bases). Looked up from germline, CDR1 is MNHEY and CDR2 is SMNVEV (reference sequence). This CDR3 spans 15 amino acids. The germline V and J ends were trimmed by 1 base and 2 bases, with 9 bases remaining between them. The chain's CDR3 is CASSLLGAPYNEQFF. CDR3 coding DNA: TGTGCCAGCAGTTTATTGGGGGCCCCCTACAATGAGCAGTTCTTC.

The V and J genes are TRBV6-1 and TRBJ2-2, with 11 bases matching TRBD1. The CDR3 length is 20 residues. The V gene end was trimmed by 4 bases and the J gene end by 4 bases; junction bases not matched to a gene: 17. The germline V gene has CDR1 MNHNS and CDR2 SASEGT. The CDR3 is CASSGNRDRGSGGVTGELFF. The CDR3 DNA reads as TGTGCCAGCAGTGGTAACCGGGACAGGGGGTCTGGGGGAGTCACCGGGGAGCTGTTTTTT.

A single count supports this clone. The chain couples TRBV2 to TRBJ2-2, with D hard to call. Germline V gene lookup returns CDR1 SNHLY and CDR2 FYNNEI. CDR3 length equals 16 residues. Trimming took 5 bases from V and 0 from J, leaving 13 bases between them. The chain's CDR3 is CASSSNIAANTGELFF. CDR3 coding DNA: TGTGCCAGCAGTTCGAACATCGCCGCGAACACCGGGGAGCTGTTTTTT.

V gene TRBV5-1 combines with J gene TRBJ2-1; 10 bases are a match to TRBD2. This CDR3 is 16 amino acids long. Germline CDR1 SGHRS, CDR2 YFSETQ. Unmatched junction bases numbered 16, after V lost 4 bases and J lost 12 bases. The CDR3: CASSGPSGGAVVGQFF. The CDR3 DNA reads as TGCGCCAGCAGCGGACCCAGCGGGGGGGCCGTCGTTGGGCAGTTCTTC.

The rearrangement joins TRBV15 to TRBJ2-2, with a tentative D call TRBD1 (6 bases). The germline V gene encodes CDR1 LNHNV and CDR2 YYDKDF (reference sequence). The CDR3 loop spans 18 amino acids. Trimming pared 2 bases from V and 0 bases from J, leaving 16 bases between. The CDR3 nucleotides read TGTGCCACCAGCAGACCGACAGGTCTAGGATCGAACACCGGGGAGCTGTTTTTT. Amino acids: CATSRPTGLGSNTGELFF.

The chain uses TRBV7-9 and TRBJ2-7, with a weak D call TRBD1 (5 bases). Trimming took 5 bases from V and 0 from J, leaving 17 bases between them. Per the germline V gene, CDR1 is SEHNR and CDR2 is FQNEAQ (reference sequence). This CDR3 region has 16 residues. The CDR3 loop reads CASSPESGGHSYEQYF. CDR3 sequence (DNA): TGTGCCAGCAGCCCGGAGTCTGGCGGACACTCCTACGAGCAGTACTTC.

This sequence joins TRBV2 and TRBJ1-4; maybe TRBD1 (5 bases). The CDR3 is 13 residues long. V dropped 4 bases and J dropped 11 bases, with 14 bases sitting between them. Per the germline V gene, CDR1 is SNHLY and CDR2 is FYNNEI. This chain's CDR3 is CASSGVTVFKLFF. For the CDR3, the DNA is TGTGCCAGCAGTGGGGTGACAGTTTTTAAACTGTTTTTT.

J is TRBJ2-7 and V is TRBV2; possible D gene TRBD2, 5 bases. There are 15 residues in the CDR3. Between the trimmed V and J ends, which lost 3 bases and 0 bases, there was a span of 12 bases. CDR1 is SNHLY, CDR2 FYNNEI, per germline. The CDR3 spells CASSDVAITSYEQYF. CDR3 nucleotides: TGTGCCAGCAGTGACGTAGCGATAACCTCCTACGAGCAGTACTTC.

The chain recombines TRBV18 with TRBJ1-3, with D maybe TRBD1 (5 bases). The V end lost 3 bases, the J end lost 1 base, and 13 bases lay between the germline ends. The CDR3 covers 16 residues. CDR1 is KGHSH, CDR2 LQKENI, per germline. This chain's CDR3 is CASSPGGKGSGNTIYF. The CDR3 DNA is TGTGCCAGCTCACCGGGGGGGAAAGGATCTGGAAACACCATATATTTT.

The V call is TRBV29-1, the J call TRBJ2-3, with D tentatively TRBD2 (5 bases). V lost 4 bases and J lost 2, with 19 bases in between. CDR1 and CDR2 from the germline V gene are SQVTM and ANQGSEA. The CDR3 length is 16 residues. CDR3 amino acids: CSVVSGKQANTDTQYF. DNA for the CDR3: TGCAGCGTTGTTTCGGGGAAACAAGCGAACACAGATACGCAGTATTTT.

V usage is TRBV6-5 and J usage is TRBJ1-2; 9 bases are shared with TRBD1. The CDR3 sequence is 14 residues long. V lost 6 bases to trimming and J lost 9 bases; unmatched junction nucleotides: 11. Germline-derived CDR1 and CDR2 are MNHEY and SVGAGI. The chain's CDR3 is CASSRAGQGLRYTF. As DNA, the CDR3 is TGTGCCAGCAGCCGCGCGGGACAGGGTCTCCGCTACACCTTC.

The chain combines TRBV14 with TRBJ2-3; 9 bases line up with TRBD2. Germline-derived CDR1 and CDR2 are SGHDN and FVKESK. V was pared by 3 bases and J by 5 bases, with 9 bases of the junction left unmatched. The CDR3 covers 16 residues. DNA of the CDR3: TGTGCCAGCAGCCATGAAGCTAGCGGGGTAAAAGATACGCAGTATTTT. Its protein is CASSHEASGVKDTQYF.

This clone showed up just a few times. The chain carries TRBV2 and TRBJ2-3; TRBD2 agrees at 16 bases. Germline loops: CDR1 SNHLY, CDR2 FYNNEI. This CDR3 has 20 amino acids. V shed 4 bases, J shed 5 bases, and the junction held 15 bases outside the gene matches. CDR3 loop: CASSVSPGLAGGLVEDTQYF. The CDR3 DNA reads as TGTGCCAGCAGTGTAAGCCCGGGACTAGCGGGGGGGCTTGTTGAAGATACGCAGTATTTT.

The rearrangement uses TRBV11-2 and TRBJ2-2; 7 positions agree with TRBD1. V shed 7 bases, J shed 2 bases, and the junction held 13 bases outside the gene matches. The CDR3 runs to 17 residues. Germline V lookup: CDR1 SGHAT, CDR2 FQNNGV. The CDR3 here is CASIVYRDSKNTGELFF. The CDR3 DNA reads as TGTGCCAGCATCGTTTACCGGGACAGCAAAAACACCGGGGAGCTGTTTTTT.

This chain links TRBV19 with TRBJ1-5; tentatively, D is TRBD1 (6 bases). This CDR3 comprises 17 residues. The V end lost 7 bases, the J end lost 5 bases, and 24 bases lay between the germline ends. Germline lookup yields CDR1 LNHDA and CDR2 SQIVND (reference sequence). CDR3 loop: CASTSPGHGRGYQPQHF. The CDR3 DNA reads TGTGCCAGTACCTCGCCGGGACACGGGAGGGGGTATCAGCCCCAGCATTTT.

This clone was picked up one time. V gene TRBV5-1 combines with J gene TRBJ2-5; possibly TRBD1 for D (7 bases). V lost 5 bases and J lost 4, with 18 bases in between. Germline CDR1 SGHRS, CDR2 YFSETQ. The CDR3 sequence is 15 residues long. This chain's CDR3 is CASRWGEGGRETQYF. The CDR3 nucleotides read TGCGCCAGCAGGTGGGGGGAAGGGGGCCGAGAGACCCAGTACTTC.

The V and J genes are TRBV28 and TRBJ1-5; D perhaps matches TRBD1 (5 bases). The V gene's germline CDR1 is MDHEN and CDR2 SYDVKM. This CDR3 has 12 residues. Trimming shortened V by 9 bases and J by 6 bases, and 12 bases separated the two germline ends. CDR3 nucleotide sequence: TGTGCCAGTCGCAGGGAGGGTCAGCCCCAGCATTTT. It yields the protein CASRREGQPQHF. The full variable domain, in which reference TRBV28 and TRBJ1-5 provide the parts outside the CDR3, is DVKVTQSSRYLVKRTGEKVFLECVQDMDHENMFWYRQDPGLGLRLIYFSYDVKMKEKGDIPEGYSVSREKKERFSLILESASTNQTSMYLCASRREGQPQHFGDGTRLSIL.

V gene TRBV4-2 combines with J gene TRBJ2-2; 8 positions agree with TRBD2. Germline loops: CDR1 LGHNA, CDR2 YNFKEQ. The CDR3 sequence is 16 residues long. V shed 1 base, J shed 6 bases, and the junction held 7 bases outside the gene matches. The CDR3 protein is CASSQVVGGGPGELFF. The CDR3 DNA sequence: TGTGCCAGCAGCCAAGTGGTCGGGGGGGGCCCCGGGGAGCTGTTTTTT.